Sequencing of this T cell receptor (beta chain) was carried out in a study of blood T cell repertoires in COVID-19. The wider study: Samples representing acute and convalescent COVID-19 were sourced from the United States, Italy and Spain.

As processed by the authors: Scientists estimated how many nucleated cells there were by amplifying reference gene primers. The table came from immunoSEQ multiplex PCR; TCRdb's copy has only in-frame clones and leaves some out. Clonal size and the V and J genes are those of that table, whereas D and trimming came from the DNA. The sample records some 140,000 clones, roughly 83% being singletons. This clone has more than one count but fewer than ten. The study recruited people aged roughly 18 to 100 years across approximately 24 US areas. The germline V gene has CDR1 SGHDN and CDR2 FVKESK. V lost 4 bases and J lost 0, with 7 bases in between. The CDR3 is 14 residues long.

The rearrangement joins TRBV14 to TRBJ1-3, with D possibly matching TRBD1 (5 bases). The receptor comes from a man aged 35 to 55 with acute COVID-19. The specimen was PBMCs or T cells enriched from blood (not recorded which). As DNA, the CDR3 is TGTGCCAGCAGCCGCACAGGCTCTGGAAACACCATATATTTT. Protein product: CASSRTGSGNTIYF.